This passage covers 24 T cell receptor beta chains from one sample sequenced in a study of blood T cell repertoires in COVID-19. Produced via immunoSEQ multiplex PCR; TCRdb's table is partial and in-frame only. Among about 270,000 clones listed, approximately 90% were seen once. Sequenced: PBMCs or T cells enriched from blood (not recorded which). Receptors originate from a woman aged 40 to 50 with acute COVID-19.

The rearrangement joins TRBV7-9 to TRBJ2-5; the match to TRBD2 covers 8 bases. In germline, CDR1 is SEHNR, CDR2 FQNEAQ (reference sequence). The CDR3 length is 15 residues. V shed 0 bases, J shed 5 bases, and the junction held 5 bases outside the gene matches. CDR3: CASSLASGGPETQYF. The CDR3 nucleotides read TGTGCCAGCAGCTTAGCCAGCGGGGGTCCGGAGACCCAGTACTTC.

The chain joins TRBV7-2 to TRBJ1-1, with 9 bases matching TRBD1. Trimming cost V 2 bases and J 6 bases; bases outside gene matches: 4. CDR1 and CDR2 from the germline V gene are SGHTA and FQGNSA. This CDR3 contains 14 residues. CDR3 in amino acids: CASSLQRQGAEAFF. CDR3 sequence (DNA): TGTGCCAGCAGCTTACAGAGACAGGGGGCTGAAGCTTTCTTT.

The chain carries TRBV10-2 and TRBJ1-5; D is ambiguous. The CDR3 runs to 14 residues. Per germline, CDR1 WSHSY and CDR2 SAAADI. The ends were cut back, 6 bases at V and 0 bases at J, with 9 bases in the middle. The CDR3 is CASSRRDSNQPQHF. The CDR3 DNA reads TGCGCCAGCAGCCGACGGGATAGCAATCAGCCCCAGCATTTT.

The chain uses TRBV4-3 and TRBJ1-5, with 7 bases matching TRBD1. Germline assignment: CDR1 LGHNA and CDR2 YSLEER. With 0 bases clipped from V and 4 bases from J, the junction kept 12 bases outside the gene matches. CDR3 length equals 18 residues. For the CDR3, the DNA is TGCGCCAGCAGCCAAGACGGCATGCGGGGACAGCAAAATCAGCCCCAGCATTTT. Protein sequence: CASSQDGMRGQQNQPQHF.

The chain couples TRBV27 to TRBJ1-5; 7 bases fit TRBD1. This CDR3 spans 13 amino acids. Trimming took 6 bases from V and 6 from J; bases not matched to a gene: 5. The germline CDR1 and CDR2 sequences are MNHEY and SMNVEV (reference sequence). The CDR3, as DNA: TGTGCCAGCAGCCCAGGGGGAGGTCAGCCCCAGCATTTT. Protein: CASSPGGGQPQHF.

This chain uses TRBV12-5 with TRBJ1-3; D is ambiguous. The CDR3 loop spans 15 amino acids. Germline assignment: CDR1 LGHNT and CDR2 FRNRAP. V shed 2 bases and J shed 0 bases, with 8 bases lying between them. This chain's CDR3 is CASGLYRFSGNTIYF. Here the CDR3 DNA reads TGTGCTAGTGGTTTGTACAGATTCTCTGGAAACACCATATATTTT.

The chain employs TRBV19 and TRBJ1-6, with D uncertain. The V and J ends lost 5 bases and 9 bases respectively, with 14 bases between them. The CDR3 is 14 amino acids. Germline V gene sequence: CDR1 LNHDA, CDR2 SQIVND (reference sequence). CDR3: CASSYRTPGSPLHF. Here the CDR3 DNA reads TGTGCCAGTAGTTACAGAACCCCTGGTTCACCCCTCCACTTT. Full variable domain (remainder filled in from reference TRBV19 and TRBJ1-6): DGGITQSPKYLFRKEGQNVTLSCEQNLNHDAMYWYRQDPGQGLRLIYYSQIVNDFQKGDIAEGYSVSREKKESFPLTVTSAQKNPTAFYLCASSYRTPGSPLHFGNGTRLTVT.

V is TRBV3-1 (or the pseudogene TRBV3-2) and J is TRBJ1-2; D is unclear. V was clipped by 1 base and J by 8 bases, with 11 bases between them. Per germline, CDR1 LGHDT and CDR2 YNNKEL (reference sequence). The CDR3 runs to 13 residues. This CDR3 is CASSQGGSRGYTF. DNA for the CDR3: TGTGCCAGCAGCCAAGGAGGGTCGCGGGGCTACACCTTC.

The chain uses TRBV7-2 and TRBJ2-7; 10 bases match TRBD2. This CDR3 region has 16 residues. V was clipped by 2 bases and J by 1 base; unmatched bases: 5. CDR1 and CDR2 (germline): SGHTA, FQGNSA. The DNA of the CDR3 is TGTGCCAGCAGCTTATTTCCTAGCGGGGGATCCTACGAGCAGTACTTC. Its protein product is CASSLFPSGGSYEQYF.

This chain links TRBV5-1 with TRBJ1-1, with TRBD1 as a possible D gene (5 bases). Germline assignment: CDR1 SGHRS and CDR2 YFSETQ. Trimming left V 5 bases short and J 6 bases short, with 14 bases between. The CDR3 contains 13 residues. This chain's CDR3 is CASRRTGDAEAFF. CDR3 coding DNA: TGCGCCAGCAGAAGGACGGGGGACGCTGAAGCTTTCTTT.

The CDR3 DNA is TGTGCCAGCAGCTTATGGGGGGCGACAGGGGGCGTCGCCCCCTACGAGCAGTACTTC. Residues: CASSLWGATGGVAPYEQYF. This chain connects TRBV11-3 to TRBJ2-7, with 10 positions matching TRBD1. After removal of 2 bases from V and 2 bases from J, the junction contained 15 bases not matched to a gene. The CDR3 loop spans 19 amino acids. Germline values: CDR1 SGHNT, CDR2 YENEEA.

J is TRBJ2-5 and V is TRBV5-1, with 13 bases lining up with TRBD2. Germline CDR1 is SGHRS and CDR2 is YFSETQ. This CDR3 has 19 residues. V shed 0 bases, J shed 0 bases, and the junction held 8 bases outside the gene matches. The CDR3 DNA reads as TGCGCCAGCAGCTTGGGGCCGGGACTAGCGGGGTTGTACCAAGAGACCCAGTACTTC. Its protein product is CASSLGPGLAGLYQETQYF. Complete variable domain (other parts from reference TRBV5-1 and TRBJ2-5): KAGVTQTPRYLIKTRGQQVTLSCSPISGHRSVSWYQQTPGQGLQFLFEYFSETQRNKGNFPGRFSGRQFSNSRSEMNVSTLELGDSALYLCASSLGPGLAGLYQETQYFGPGTRLLVL.

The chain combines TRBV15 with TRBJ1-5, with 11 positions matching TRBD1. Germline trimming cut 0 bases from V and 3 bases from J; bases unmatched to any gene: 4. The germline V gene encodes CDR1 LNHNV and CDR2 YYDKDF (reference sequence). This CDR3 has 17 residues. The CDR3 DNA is TGTGCCACCAGCAGAGATGGGACAGGGGGTAACAATCAGCCCCAGCATTTT. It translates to CATSRDGTGGNNQPQHF. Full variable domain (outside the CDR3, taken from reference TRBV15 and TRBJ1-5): DAMVIQNPRYQVTQFGKPVTLSCSQTLNHNVMYWYQQKSSQAPKLLFHYYDKDFNNEADTPDNFQSRRPNTSFCFLDIRSPGLGDTAMYLCATSRDGTGGNNQPQHFGDGTRLSIL.

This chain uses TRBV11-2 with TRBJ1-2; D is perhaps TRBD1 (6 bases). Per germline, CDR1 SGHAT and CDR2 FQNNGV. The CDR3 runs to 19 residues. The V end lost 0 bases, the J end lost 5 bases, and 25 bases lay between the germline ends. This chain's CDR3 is CASSLDDRLNSGTTYGYTF. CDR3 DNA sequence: TGTGCCAGCAGCTTAGATGACCGCCTAAACTCCGGGACAACTTATGGCTACACCTTC.

This chain's CDR3 is CASSFGDRANNEQFF. The CDR3 coding sequence is TGTGCCAGCAGCTTTGGGGACAGGGCCAACAATGAGCAGTTCTTC. The chain combines TRBV5-6 with TRBJ2-1; 9 bases line up with TRBD1. CDR3 length: 15 amino acids. J was trimmed by 5 bases and V by 2 bases; bases with no gene match: 5. Germline CDR1 SGHDT, CDR2 YYEEEE.

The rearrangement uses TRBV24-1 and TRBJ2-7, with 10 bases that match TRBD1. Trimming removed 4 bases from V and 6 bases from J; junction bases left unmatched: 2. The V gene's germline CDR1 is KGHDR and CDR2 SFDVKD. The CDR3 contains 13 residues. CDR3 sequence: CATSDWTGGEQYF. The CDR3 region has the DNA TGTGCCACCAGTGACTGGACAGGGGGCGAGCAGTACTTC.

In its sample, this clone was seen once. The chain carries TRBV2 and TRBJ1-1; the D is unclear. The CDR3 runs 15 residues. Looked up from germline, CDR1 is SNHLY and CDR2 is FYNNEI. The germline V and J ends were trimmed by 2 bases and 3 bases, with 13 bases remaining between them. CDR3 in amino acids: CASSEIGFQDTEAFF. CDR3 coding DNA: TGTGCCAGCAGTGAAATTGGGTTTCAGGACACTGAAGCTTTCTTT.

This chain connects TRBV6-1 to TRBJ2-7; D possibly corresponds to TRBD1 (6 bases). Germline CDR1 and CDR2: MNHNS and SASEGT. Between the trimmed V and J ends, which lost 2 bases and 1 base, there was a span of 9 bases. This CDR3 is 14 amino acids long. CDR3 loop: CASSEITGSYEQYF. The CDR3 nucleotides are TGTGCCAGCAGTGAAATAACAGGGTCCTACGAGCAGTACTTC.

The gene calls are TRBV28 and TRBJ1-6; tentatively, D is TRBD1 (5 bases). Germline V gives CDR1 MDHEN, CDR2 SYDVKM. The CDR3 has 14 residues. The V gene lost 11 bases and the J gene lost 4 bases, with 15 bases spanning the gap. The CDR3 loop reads CAGSGGFYNSPLHF. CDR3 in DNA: TGTGCCGGTAGTGGGGGGTTTTATAATTCACCCCTCCACTTT.

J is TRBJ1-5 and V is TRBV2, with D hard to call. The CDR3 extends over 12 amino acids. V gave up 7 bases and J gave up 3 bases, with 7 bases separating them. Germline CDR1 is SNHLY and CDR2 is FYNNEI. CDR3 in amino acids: CASKPLNQPQHF. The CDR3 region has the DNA TGTGCCAGCAAGCCACTCAATCAGCCCCAGCATTTT.

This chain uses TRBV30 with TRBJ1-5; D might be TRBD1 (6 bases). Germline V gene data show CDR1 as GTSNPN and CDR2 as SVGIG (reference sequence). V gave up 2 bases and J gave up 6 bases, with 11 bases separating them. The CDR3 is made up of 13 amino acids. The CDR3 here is CAWSLGDTQPQHF. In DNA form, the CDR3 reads TGTGCCTGGAGTTTGGGGGACACTCAGCCCCAGCATTTT.

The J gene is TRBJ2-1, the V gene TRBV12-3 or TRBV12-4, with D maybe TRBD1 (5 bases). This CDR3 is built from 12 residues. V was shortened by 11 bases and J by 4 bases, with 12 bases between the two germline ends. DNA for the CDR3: TGTGCCTCCCGGCAGGGTTACAATGAGCAGTTCTTC. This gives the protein CASRQGYNEQFF.

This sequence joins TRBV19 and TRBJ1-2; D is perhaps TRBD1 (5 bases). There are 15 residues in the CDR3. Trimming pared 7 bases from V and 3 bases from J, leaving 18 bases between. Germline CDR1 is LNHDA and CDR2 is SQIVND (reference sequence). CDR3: CASISGSAGDYGYTF. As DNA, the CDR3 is TGTGCCAGTATCTCCGGGTCCGCGGGGGACTATGGCTACACCTTC.

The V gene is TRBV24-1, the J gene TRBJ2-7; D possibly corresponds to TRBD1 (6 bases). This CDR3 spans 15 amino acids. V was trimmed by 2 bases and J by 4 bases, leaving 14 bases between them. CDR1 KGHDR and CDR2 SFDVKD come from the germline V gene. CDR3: CATSDSAGDPYEQYF. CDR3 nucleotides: TGTGCCACCAGTGATTCCGCAGGGGATCCATACGAGCAGTACTTC.